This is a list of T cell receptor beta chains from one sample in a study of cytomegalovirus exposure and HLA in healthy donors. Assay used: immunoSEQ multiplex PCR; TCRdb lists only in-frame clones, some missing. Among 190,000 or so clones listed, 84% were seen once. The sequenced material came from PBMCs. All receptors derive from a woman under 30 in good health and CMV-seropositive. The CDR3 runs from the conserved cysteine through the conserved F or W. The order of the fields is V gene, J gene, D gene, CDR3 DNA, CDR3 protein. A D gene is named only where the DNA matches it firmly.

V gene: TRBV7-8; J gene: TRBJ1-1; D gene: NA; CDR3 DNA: TGTGCCAGCAGCTTAGATGTCCAGCGCTCTACTGAAGCTTTCTTT; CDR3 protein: CASSLDVQRSTEAFF
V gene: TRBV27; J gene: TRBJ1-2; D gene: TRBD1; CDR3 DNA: TGTGCCAGCAGTTTAGGGACAGGCTATGGCTACACCTTC; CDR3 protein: CASSLGTGYGYTF
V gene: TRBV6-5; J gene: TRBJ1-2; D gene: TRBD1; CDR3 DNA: TGTGCCAGCAGTTACTCACAAACCCGCACAGGGGTTGGCTACACCTTC; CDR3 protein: CASSYSQTRTGVGYTF
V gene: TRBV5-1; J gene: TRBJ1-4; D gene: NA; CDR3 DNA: TGCGCCAGCAGCTCGGGTCCGGGGGGCGAAAAACTGTTTTTT; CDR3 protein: CASSSGPGGEKLFF
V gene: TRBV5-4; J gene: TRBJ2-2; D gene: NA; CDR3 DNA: TGTGCCAGCAGCTCCTCTAGCCACAGCGGGGAGCTGTTTTTT; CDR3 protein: CASSSSSHSGELFF
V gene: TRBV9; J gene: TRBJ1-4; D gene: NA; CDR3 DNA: TGTGCCAGCAGCGCACGGGGGGCCGATGAAAAACTGTTTTTT; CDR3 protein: CASSARGADEKLFF
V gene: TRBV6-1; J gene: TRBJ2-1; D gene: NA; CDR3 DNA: TGTGCCAGCAGTGAAGGGCCCGGGGGGCTTCGCATCTCCTACAATGAGCAGTTCTTC; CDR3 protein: CASSEGPGGLRISYNEQFF
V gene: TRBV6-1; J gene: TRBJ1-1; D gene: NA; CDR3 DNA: TGTGCCAGCAAGGGAGGGGGATGGGGCACTGAAGCTTTCTTT; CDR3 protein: CASKGGGWGTEAFF
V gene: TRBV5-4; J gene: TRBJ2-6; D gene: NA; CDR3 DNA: TGTGCCAGCAGCTTGGACAGGGTTTCTGTGGCCAACGTCCTGACTTTC; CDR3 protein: CASSLDRVSVANVLTF
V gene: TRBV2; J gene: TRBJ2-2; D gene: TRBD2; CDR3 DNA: TGTGCCAGTTGTTTACTAGCGGGGGAAGGCGGGGAGCTGTTTTTT; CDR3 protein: CASCLLAGEGGELFF
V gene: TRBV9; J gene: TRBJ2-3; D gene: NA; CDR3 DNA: TGTGCCAGCAGCGTGACTTTAGCTCGTGGGACAGATACGCAGTATTTT; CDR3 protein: CASSVTLARGTDTQYF
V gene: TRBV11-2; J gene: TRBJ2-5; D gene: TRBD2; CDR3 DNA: TGTGCCAGCAGCTTGCCGGGAGGGACCCAGTACTTC; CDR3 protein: CASSLPGGTQYF
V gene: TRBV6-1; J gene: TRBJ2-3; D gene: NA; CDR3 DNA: TGTGCCAGCAGTGAAGCGCTTTCTAGCCCCACAGATACGCAGTATTTT; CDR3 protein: CASSEALSSPTDTQYF
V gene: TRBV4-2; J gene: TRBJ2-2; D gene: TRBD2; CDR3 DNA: TGTGCCAGCAGCCAATCTAGCGGGGGTACCGGGGAGCTGTTTTTT; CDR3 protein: CASSQSSGGTGELFF
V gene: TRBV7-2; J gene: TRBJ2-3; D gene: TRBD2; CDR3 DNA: TGTGCCAGCAGCAACTCAGTAGCGGGGCCCACAGATACGCAGTATTTT; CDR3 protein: CASSNSVAGPTDTQYF
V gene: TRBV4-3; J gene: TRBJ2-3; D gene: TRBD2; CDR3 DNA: TGCGCCAGCAGCCAAGAGTTAACTAGCGGGGTTGATACGCAGTATTTT; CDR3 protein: CASSQELTSGVDTQYF
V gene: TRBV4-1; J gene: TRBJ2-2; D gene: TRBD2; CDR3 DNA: TGCGCCAGCAGCCAAGATCCCGCGGCGGGGGTAGACACCGGGGAGCTGTTTTTT; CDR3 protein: CASSQDPAAGVDTGELFF
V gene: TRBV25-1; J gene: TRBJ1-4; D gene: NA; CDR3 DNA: TGTGCCAGCTCCCTCAGCGGCATAGAAAAACTGTTTTTT; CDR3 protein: CASSLSGIEKLFF